Each of the 14 T cell receptor beta chains below was sequenced from the same sample in a study of blood T cell repertoires in COVID-19. The assay was immunoSEQ multiplex PCR, and TCRdb's table has in-frame clones only and misses some. The table records fewer than 250,000 clones, roughly nine tenths of them present only once. Sequencing was carried out using peripheral blood. The receptors originated from a man in his forties or fifties with acute or convalescent COVID-19.

The rearrangement links TRBV5-1 to TRBJ2-7, with D maybe TRBD1 (5 bases). This CDR3 has 13 residues. Trimming took 0 bases from V and 3 from J, leaving 7 bases between them. Germline CDR1 is SGHRS and CDR2 is YFSETQ. The CDR3 nucleotides are TGCGCCAGCAGCTTGGCCGGACACTACGAGCAGTACTTC. It yields the protein CASSLAGHYEQYF.

The rearrangement links TRBV3-1 (or the pseudogene TRBV3-2) to TRBJ2-3; 11 positions match TRBD2. The CDR3 contains 20 residues. V shed 0 bases and J 0 bases; nucleotides not matched to a gene: 11. Germline CDR1 reads LGHDT; CDR2 reads YNNKEL (reference sequence). This CDR3 is CASSQDPLPSGGSSTDTQYF. The CDR3 DNA is TGTGCCAGCAGCCAAGATCCCCTCCCTAGCGGGGGGTCCAGCACAGATACGCAGTATTTT.

The rearrangement links TRBV27 to TRBJ2-1, with 10 bases aligning to TRBD1. CDR3 length: 15 amino acids. V trimming: 6 bases; J trimming: 3 bases; junction bases outside the gene matches: 5. CDR1 MNHEY and CDR2 SMNVEV come from the germline V gene (reference sequence). The CDR3 nucleotides read TGTGCCAGCAGCTTGACAGGGGGCATCTACAATGAGCAGTTCTTC. It specifies CASSLTGGIYNEQFF.

The V gene is TRBV5-8, the J gene TRBJ1-5; a possible D gene is TRBD1 (5 bases). Looked up from germline, CDR1 is SGHTS and CDR2 is YDEGEE. V was cut by 4 bases and J by 0 bases, with 26 bases left in between. The CDR3 is made up of 20 amino acids. The DNA of the CDR3 is TGTGCCAGCAGCAAACATCGTCTGTGGGGCAGCAACTATAGCAATCAGCCCCAGCATTTT. This codes for CASSKHRLWGSNYSNQPQHF.

The chain couples TRBV11-2 to TRBJ2-6; D is ambiguous. V was cut by 4 bases and J by 6 bases, with 10 bases left in between. Per the germline V gene, CDR1 is SGHAT and CDR2 is FQNNGV. The CDR3 has 14 amino acids. The CDR3 protein is CASSSPVKANVLTF. CDR3 bases: TGTGCCAGCAGCTCCCCTGTAAAGGCCAACGTCCTGACTTTC.

The CDR3 sequence is CASSTGQLNQPQHF. Written as DNA, the CDR3 is TGTGCCAGCAGTACCGGACAGCTCAATCAGCCCCAGCATTTT. The chain recombines TRBV6-6 with TRBJ1-5, with TRBD1 as a possible D gene (6 bases). Trimming removed 5 bases from V and 3 bases from J, with 11 bases in between. CDR1 MNHNY and CDR2 SVGAGI come from the germline V gene (reference sequence). The CDR3 consists of 14 residues.

The chain has TRBV12-3 or TRBV12-4 and TRBJ1-5, with no clear D. The length of the CDR3 is 12 residues. Between the trimmed V and J ends, which lost 7 bases and 0 bases, there was a span of 4 bases. The CDR3 here is CASTYSNQPQHF. DNA of the CDR3: TGTGCCAGCACGTATAGCAATCAGCCCCAGCATTTT.

This clone was found once. V gene TRBV24-1 combines with J gene TRBJ2-2; D is uncertain. CDR1 is KGHDR, CDR2 SFDVKD, per germline. Trimming stripped 0 bases from V and 2 bases from J, with 9 bases between. This CDR3 comprises 16 residues. CDR3 in DNA: TGTGCCACCAGTGATTTGGAGACTGCAAACACCGGGGAGCTGTTTTTT. This encodes CATSDLETANTGELFF.

V usage is TRBV19 and J usage is TRBJ1-1; D perhaps matches TRBD1 (5 bases). Per germline, CDR1 LNHDA and CDR2 SQIVND (reference sequence). The CDR3 length is 16 residues. V was trimmed by 5 bases and J by 3 bases, leaving 19 bases between them. CDR3 DNA: TGTGCCAGTAGTCACCCCTGGCTGGGAGGGGACACTGAAGCTTTCTTT. Translated, it gives CASSHPWLGGDTEAFF.

The chain couples TRBV5-1 to TRBJ1-4; 8 bases fit TRBD1. The length of the CDR3 is 15 residues. Trimming at V came to 4 bases and at J to 10 bases, leaving 12 bases not matched to a gene. Per the germline V gene, CDR1 is SGHRS and CDR2 is YFSETQ. CDR3 protein: CASSPFPRQGRKLFF. CDR3 DNA sequence: TGCGCCAGCAGCCCTTTCCCACGACAGGGGCGAAAACTGTTTTTT.

Only one count was recorded for this clone. J is TRBJ1-5 and V is TRBV19, with D unclear. Germline CDR1 LNHDA, CDR2 SQIVND (reference sequence). V lost 8 bases and J lost 2, with 16 bases in between. This CDR3 is built from 15 residues. Written as DNA, the CDR3 is TGTGCCAGTCGGGAGGAGGGCTCGGGCAATCAGCCCCAGCATTTT. Translated: CASREEGSGNQPQHF.

The rearrangement joins TRBV6-6 to TRBJ1-1; D is perhaps TRBD1 (6 bases). The CDR3 loop spans 14 amino acids. Between the trimmed V and J ends, which lost 6 bases and 1 base, there was a span of 12 bases. The germline gives CDR1 MNHNY, CDR2 SVGAGI (reference sequence). In DNA, the CDR3 is TGTGCCAGCAGCTACGGACAGCCGAACACTGAAGCTTTCTTT. This sequence encodes CASSYGQPNTEAFF.

The chain joins TRBV5-1 to TRBJ2-2; tentative D call: TRBD1 (6 bases). The germline CDR1 and CDR2 sequences are SGHRS and YFSETQ. Deletions cut 6 bases from V and 1 base from J, with 13 bases between. This CDR3 region has 15 residues. The CDR3 coding sequence is TGCGCCAGCACATCTCCGGGACAGAACACCGGGGAGCTGTTTTTT. Its protein product is CASTSPGQNTGELFF.

The count of this clone is one. The rearrangement links TRBV10-3 to TRBJ1-2; 9 nucleotides line up with TRBD1. The V and J ends lost 4 bases and 8 bases, in that order; junction bases with no gene match: 11. Germline CDR1 reads ENHRY; CDR2 reads SYGVKD. The CDR3 totals 15 residues. CDR3 sequence: CAISGSTGGSGGYTF. The CDR3 nucleotides are TGTGCCATCAGTGGTTCGACAGGGGGTTCGGGCGGCTACACCTTC.